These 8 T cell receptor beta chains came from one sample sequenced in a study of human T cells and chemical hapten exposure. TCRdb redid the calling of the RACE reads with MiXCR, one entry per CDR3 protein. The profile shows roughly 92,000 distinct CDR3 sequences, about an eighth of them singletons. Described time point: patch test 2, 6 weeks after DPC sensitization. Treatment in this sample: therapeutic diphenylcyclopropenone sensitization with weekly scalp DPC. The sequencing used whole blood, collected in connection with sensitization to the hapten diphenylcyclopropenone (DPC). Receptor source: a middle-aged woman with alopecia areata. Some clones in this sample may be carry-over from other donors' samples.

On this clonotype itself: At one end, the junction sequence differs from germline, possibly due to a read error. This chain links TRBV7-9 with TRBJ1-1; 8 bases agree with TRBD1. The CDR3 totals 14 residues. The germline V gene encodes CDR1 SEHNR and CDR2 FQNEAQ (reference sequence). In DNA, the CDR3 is TGTGCCAGCAGCTCCGGACAGGGTAACACTGAAGTTTTCTTT. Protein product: CASSSGQGNTEVFF.

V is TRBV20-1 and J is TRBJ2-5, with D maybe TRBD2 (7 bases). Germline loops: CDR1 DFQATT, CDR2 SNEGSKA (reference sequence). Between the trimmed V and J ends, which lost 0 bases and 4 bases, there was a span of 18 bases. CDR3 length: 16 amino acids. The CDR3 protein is CSARDRKGGAAETQYF. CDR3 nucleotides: TGCAGTGCTAGAGATCGAAAAGGGGGGGCCGCAGAGACCCAGTACTTC.

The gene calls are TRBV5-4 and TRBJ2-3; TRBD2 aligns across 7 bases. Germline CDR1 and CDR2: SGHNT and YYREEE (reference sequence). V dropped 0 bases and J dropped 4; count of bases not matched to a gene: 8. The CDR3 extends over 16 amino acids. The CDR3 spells CASSLVGRGDSDTQYF. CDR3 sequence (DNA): TGTGCCAGCAGCTTGGTGGGCCGGGGGGACTCAGATACGCAGTATTTT.

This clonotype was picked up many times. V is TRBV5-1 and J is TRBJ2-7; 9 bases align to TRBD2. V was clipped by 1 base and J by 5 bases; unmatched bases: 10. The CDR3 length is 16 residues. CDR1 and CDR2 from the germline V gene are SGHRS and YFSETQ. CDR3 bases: TGCGCCAGCAGCTTGATCGCTAGCGGGACTGCAAACGAGCAGTACTTC. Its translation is CASSLIASGTANEQYF.

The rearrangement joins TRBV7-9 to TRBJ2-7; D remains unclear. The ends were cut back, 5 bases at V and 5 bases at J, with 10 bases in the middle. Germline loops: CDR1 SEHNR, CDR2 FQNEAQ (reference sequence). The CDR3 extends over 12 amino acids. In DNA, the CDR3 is TGTGCCAGCAGCCTCGATTTTGACGAGCAGTACTTC. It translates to CASSLDFDEQYF.

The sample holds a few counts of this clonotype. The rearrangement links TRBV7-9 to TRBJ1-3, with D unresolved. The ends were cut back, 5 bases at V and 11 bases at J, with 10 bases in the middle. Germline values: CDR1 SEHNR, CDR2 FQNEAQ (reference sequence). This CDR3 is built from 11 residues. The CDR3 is CASSPQDAIYF. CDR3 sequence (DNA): TGTGCCAGCAGCCCCCAGGACGCCATATATTTT.

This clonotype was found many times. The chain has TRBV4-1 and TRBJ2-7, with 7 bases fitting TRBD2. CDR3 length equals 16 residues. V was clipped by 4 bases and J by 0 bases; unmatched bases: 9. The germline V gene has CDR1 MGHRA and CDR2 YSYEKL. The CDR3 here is CASSPAAGWSSYEQYF. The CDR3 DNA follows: TGCGCCAGCAGCCCCGCAGCGGGATGGAGCTCCTACGAGCAGTACTTC.

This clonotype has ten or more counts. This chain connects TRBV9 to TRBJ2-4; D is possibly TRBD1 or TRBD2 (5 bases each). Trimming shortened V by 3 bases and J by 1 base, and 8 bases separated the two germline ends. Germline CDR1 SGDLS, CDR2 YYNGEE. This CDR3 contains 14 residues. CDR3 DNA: TGTGCCAGCAGCGGAGAGGGGGCCAAAAACATTCAGTACTTC. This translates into CASSGEGAKNIQYF.